This T cell receptor beta chain was sequenced for a study of technical replicates of blood from a few donors. TCRdb's table, derived via immunoSEQ multiplex PCR, lists solely in-frame clones and lacks some. Here the sample spans some 60,000 clones, about 95% being singletons. The CDR3 totals 15 residues. Germline-derived CDR1 and CDR2 are SEHNR and FQNEAQ (reference sequence). The V end was cut by 1 base, the J end by 0 bases, with 9 bases between. The V gene is TRBV7-9, the J gene TRBJ1-1; no firm D call. The TCR was taken from a human donor in good health. Some clones in this sample may be carry-over from other donors' samples. The sequenced sample was PBMCs. CDR3 nucleotides: TGTGCCAGCAGCTTAGTTGGCAGTATGAACACTGAAGCTTTCTTT. This encodes CASSLVGSMNTEAFF.